This entry describes one TCR beta chain. The antigen is unknown. The CDR3 sequence is 14 residues long. The germline V and J ends were trimmed by 5 bases and 6 bases, with 19 bases remaining between them. Looked up from germline, CDR1 is GTSNPN and CDR2 is SVGIG (reference sequence). This entry is derived from a study of T cells in tuberculosis. Study details: T cells were selected with CD1B tetramers loaded with glucose monomycolate.

Some clones are missing from TCRdb's copy, which holds only in-frame ones; the method was immunoSEQ multiplex PCR. The sample records over 35,000 clones, 95% being singletons. Findings and limits, study-wide: Smaller alpha distances in active tuberculosis partly reflected shorter CDR3-alpha lengths. Smaller distances to GMM-specific TCRs suggested their expansion in active tuberculosis.

The TCR originated in a donor aged 10 to 29 with latent tuberculosis or without tuberculosis infection. This chain joins TRBV30 and TRBJ1-1, with D tentatively TRBD1 (6 bases). Input material: PBMCs. CDR3: CAWDRPFMRPEAFF. In nucleotides, the CDR3 is TGTGCCTGGGACAGGCCATTTATGCGACCTGAAGCTTTCTTT.